These 22 T cell receptor beta chains were all obtained from the same sample, sequenced in a study of cytomegalovirus exposure and HLA in healthy donors. With 60 Vbeta and 13 Jbeta primers, the PCR was carried out. Method: immunoSEQ multiplex PCR; TCRdb's copy keeps in-frame clones and lacks some. The repertoire holds roughly 110,000 clones, about 80% seen once, with approximately 5% in the top ten. Specimen: PBMCs. The source of these receptors is a woman younger than 45 in good health and CMV-seropositive.

This clone was observed a few times. The V and J genes are TRBV27 and TRBJ2-1; 8 bases fit TRBD2. V was pared by 3 bases and J by 6 bases, with 1 base of the junction left unmatched. The CDR3 has 13 residues. Germline CDR1 reads MNHEY; CDR2 reads SMNVEV (reference sequence). The CDR3 loop is CASSFSGVNEQFF. The DNA for the CDR3 is TGTGCCAGCAGTTTTAGCGGGGTCAATGAGCAGTTCTTC.

The chain recombines TRBV15 with TRBJ2-7, with D perhaps TRBD1 (6 bases). Germline V CDR1 and CDR2: LNHNV, YYDKDF (reference sequence). The V end was cut by 4 bases, the J end by 2 bases, with 9 bases between. There are 13 residues in the CDR3. The CDR3, as DNA: TGTGCCACCAGCAAAGGACAGACCTACGAGCAGTACTTC. Its protein product is CATSKGQTYEQYF.

The chain employs TRBV6-5 and TRBJ2-5, with D possibly TRBD2 on 6 matching bases. Trimming cost V 5 bases and J 2 bases, with 15 bases left between them. The CDR3 is made up of 15 amino acids. CDR1 and CDR2 (germline): MNHEY, SVGAGI. CDR3 loop: CASSNHVAGQETQYF. The CDR3 DNA reads as TGTGCCAGCAGTAACCACGTGGCGGGACAAGAGACCCAGTACTTC.

As to this clone: At one end the junction does not follow the germline gene, possibly because of a read error. This sequence joins TRBV7-7 and TRBJ2-3; 7 bases map to TRBD2. This CDR3 region has 12 residues. The germline V gene has CDR1 SSHAT and CDR2 FNYEAQ (reference sequence). CDR3 protein: CASSPGGDTQYF. The CDR3 coding sequence is TGTGCTAGCAGCCCGGGAGGAGATACGCAGTATTTT.

V usage is TRBV7-3 and J usage is TRBJ2-5; TRBD2 might be the D (5 bases). Trimming cost V 6 bases and J 1 base, with 15 bases left between them. The CDR3 is 15 residues long. The germline gives CDR1 SGHTA, CDR2 FQGTGA. The CDR3 sequence is CASSSNRGPQETQYF. As DNA, the CDR3 is TGTGCCAGCAGTTCAAACCGCGGGCCCCAAGAGACCCAGTACTTC. Based on the CDR3 plus reference TRBV7-3 and TRBJ2-5, the full variable domain is GAGVSQTPSNKVTEKGKYVELRCDPISGHTALYWYRQSLGQGPEFLIYFQGTGAADDSGLPNDRFFAVRPEGSVSTLKIQRTERGDSAVYLCASSSNRGPQETQYFGPGTRLLVL.

In this sample, this clone turned up once. The chain's CDR3 is CASSYSSGGGYGYTF. The CDR3 bases are TGTGCCAGCAGTTACTCTTCGGGGGGCGGCTATGGCTACACCTTC. The chain couples TRBV6-5 to TRBJ1-2; TRBD1 might be the D (6 bases). V lost 0 bases and J 4 bases, leaving 12 bases between the germline ends. Per the germline V gene, CDR1 is MNHEY and CDR2 is SVGAGI. This CDR3 is 15 amino acids long.

The chain couples TRBV2 to TRBJ1-1, with TRBD1 matching over 7 bases. The J segment lost 6 bases and the V segment lost 5 bases, leaving 3 bases of the junction unmatched. This CDR3 region has 12 residues. Germline V lookup: CDR1 SNHLY, CDR2 FYNNEI. The DNA for the CDR3 is TGTGCCAGCAGTAGACAGGGCCCTGAAGCTTTCTTT. It is translated as CASSRQGPEAFF.

The rearrangement joins TRBV7-8 to TRBJ2-4, with 12 bases matching TRBD2. The junction had 10 bases not matched to a gene; V was cut back by 1 base and J by 3 bases. CDR1 and CDR2 from the germline V gene are SGHVS and FQNEAQ. CDR3 length equals 19 residues. CDR3: CASSLGGLAGRRGKNIQYF. The CDR3 DNA reads as TGTGCCAGCAGCTTAGGAGGACTAGCGGGGAGGCGGGGCAAAAACATTCAGTACTTC.

The chain is built from TRBV5-6 and TRBJ2-7, with TRBD1 matching 8 bases. The germline gives CDR1 SGHDT, CDR2 YYEEEE. This CDR3 is 14 amino acids long. V trimming: 4 bases; J trimming: 3 bases; junction bases outside the gene matches: 6. DNA of the CDR3: TGTGCCAGCAGCGAAGGGACAGGCAACTACGAGCAGTACTTC. It yields the protein CASSEGTGNYEQYF.

The CDR3 sequence is CASSLRQGLLYEQYF. The CDR3 DNA reads TGTGCCAGCAGCTTACGCCAGGGACTTCTTTACGAGCAGTACTTC. The chain couples TRBV7-9 to TRBJ2-7, with D perhaps TRBD2 (6 bases). With 2 bases removed from V and 4 bases from J, the gap between germline ends came to 15 bases. This CDR3 region has 15 residues. Germline V CDR1 and CDR2: SEHNR, FQNEAQ (reference sequence).

The gene calls are TRBV9 and TRBJ2-7; 7 bases agree with TRBD1. This CDR3 spans 12 amino acids. The trim removed 4 bases at V and 5 bases at J, leaving 3 bases unmatched. From germline, CDR1 is SGDLS and CDR2 YYNGEE. The CDR3 nucleotides are TGTGCCAGCAGCCCAGACAGGGACGAGCAGTACTTC. This encodes CASSPDRDEQYF. Drawing the rest from reference TRBV9 and TRBJ2-7, the complete variable domain is DSGVTQTPKHLITATGQRVTLRCSPRSGDLSVYWYQQSLDQGLQFLIQYYNGEERAKGNILERFSAQQFPDLHSELNLSSLELGDSALYFCASSPDRDEQYFGPGTRLTVT.

CDR3 residues: CASSLKGGDYGYTF. The CDR3 bases are TGTGCCAGCAGCTTGAAAGGGGGAGACTATGGCTACACCTTC. The chain combines TRBV7-9 with TRBJ1-2, with D perhaps TRBD1 (6 bases). CDR3 size: 14 residues. The V gene's germline CDR1 is SEHNR and CDR2 FQNEAQ (reference sequence). V was cut by 3 bases and J by 3 bases, with 11 bases left in between.

The chain carries TRBV11-3 and TRBJ1-4; no reliable D call. This CDR3 region has 14 residues. The germline V gene has CDR1 SGHNT and CDR2 YENEEA. Trimming removed 3 bases at V and 0 bases at J, with 5 bases between. The CDR3 here is CASSFTATNEKLFF. As DNA, the CDR3 is TGTGCCAGCAGCTTTACAGCAACTAATGAAAAACTGTTTTTT.

The chain employs TRBV19 and TRBJ2-5; TRBD2 matches 11 bases. TRBJ2-7 explains the end of the DNA better; the J call may be wrong. The CDR3 contains 15 residues. Germline assignment: CDR1 LNHDA and CDR2 SQIVND (reference sequence). In nucleotides, the CDR3 is TGTGCCAGTAGTCGAACTAGCGGGGGTTCCTACGAGCAGTACTTC. Translating gives CASSRTSGGSYEQYF.

This sequence joins TRBV28 and TRBJ2-3, with TRBD1 matching over 7 bases. CDR1 and CDR2 (germline): MDHEN, SYDVKM. The CDR3 has 16 residues. The trim removed 5 bases at V and 0 bases at J, leaving 8 bases unmatched. As DNA, the CDR3 is TGTGCCAGCAGTACCTGGACAGGTACTAGCACAGATACGCAGTATTTT. Translation: CASSTWTGTSTDTQYF.

This rearrangement joins TRBV7-2 to TRBJ1-5; possibly TRBD1 for D (5 bases). This CDR3 is built from 15 residues. Germline CDR1 is SGHTA and CDR2 is FQGNSA. V was cut by 1 base and J by 1 base, with 8 bases left in between. CDR3 nucleotides: TGTGCCAGCAGCTTAGGGGGCATAAGCAATCAGCCCCAGCATTTT. This encodes CASSLGGISNQPQHF.

The genes are TRBV5-1 and TRBJ1-5, with D perhaps TRBD1 (6 bases). Germline V lookup: CDR1 SGHRS, CDR2 YFSETQ. The CDR3 is 15 amino acids. V lost 5 bases and J 2 bases, leaving 14 bases between the germline ends. The DNA of the CDR3 is TGCGCCAGCAGTGAGGGGGTTTCCGGCAATCAGCCCCAGCATTTT. Residues: CASSEGVSGNQPQHF. The full variable domain, in which reference TRBV5-1 and TRBJ1-5 provide the parts outside the CDR3, is KAGVTQTPRYLIKTRGQQVTLSCSPISGHRSVSWYQQTPGQGLQFLFEYFSETQRNKGNFPGRFSGRQFSNSRSEMNVSTLELGDSALYLCASSEGVSGNQPQHFGDGTRLSIL.

The chain combines TRBV7-9 with TRBJ1-3; D not resolved. From germline, CDR1 is SEHNR and CDR2 FQNEAQ (reference sequence). CDR3 length: 15 residues. Trimming took 5 bases from V and 0 from J, leaving 11 bases between them. Here the CDR3 DNA reads TGTGCCAGCAGCCAATGGGCGGGCTCTGGAAACACCATATATTTT. It is translated as CASSQWAGSGNTIYF.

V is TRBV6-1 and J is TRBJ2-7, with a weak D call TRBD1 (5 bases). The germline V gene encodes CDR1 MNHNS and CDR2 SASEGT. Trimming left V 3 bases short and J 2 bases short, with 17 bases between. This CDR3 is built from 16 residues. CDR3 residues: CASSDPSTGMAYEQYF. CDR3 DNA: TGTGCCAGCAGTGACCCCTCCACAGGAATGGCCTACGAGCAGTACTTC.

CDR3 sequence (DNA): TGTGCCAGCAGCTTAAATCGGGTCACCTCACAAGAGACCCAGTACTTC. Protein product: CASSLNRVTSQETQYF. The chain combines TRBV7-2 with TRBJ2-5; the D is unclear. The CDR3 is 16 amino acids. Germline CDR1 and CDR2: SGHTA and FQGNSA. V lost 2 bases and J 2 bases, leaving 15 bases between the germline ends.

This chain links TRBV4-1 with TRBJ2-7; perhaps TRBD2 as D (7 bases). The CDR3 has 17 residues. In germline, CDR1 is MGHRA, CDR2 YSYEKL. Trimming took off 0 bases at V and 1 base at J, with 16 bases between the two ends. The CDR3 nucleotides are TGCGCCAGCAGCCAAGAGACGGTAGGGGGGGAATCCTACGAGCAGTACTTC. This codes for CASSQETVGGESYEQYF.

The CDR3 loop reads CSALQGHNEQFF. Here the CDR3 DNA reads TGCAGCGCCTTACAGGGCCACAATGAGCAGTTCTTC. The V and J genes are TRBV29-1 and TRBJ2-1; D perhaps matches TRBD1 (6 bases). The length of the CDR3 is 12 residues. Trimming removed 7 bases from V and 5 bases from J, with 12 bases in between. Germline V gene sequence: CDR1 SQVTM, CDR2 ANQGSEA.